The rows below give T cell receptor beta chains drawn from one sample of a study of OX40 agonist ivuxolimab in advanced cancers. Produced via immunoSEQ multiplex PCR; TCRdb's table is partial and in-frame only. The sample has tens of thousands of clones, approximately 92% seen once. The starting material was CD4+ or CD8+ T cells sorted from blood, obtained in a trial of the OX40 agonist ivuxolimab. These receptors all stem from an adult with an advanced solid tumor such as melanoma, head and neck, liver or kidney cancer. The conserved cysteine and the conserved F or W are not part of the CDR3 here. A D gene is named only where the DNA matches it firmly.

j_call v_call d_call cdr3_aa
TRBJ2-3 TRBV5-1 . ASSFWPTSTDTQY
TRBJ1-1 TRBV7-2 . ASSFGGAGTEAF
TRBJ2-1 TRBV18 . ASSVGGSGLPYNEQF
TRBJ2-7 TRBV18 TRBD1 ASSPNRGYEQY
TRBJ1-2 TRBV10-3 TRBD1 AISSQRGQVGDYT
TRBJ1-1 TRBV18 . ASSPPSVSTEAF
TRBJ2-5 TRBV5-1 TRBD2 ASSLLAGGLETQY
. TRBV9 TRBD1 ASSVDGRGREQY
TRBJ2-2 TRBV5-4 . ASSPHTGELF
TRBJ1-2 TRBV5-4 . ASSSLDNYGYT